This TCR beta chain came from a study of T cells after yellow fever vaccination. The overall study: Researchers used SMART-Seq v4 Ultra Low Input to prepare fractions that had low cell numbers.

Generation of TCR cDNA used 5'RACE template switching (which added a universal primer site and UMIs). TCRdb passed the 5' RACE reads through MiXCR, listing each CDR3 protein once. Among some 420,000 distinct CDR3 sequences listed, 18% were seen once. This clonotype has only one observation. Its antigen is not identified. Study-wide results and caveats: A minor fraction of clonotypes spanned both CD4 and CD8 compartments.

The specimen comprised PBMCs, sampled before the yellow fever booster vaccination. The receptor's source is a man aged 18 to 30 who received the YFV17D yellow fever vaccine.

CDR3 nucleotide sequence: TGTGCCAGCAGCTTTAAGCCCGGGGATACGCAGTATTTT. Amino acid sequence: CASSFKPGDTQYF. The chain has TRBV7-3 and TRBJ2-3; unclear D gene. The germline CDR1 and CDR2 sequences are SGHTA and FQGTGA. V lost 3 bases and J 6 bases, leaving 10 bases between the germline ends. CDR3 size: 13 residues.